This T cell receptor beta chain was obtained from a study of T cells in Graves' hyperthyroidism and ophthalmopathy. Study outcomes and limitations: Most thyroid-expanded clonotypes above 0.001 were also found in blood.

This clonotype was seen repeatedly, ten times or more. Its target is not known. Authors of the study amplified TCR beta CDR3 regions from RNA transcripts. The primer set for the first-round RT-PCR of the TCR CDR3 was HTBI. TCRdb re-called the multiplex PCR reads through MiXCR, storing one row per CDR3 protein. This table holds about 740,000 distinct CDR3 sequences, 12% to 15% found once. CDR1 and CDR2 from the germline V gene are LGHNA and YNFKEQ. This CDR3 contains 16 residues. The junction had 5 bases not matched to a gene; V was cut back by 1 base and J by 3 bases. The rearrangement uses TRBV4-2 and TRBJ2-7; TRBD2 agrees at 11 bases. The sequenced sample was blood. The TCR was taken from a woman younger than 35 with Graves' hyperthyroidism. The CDR3 loop reads CASSQAGTSGFYEQYF. The CDR3 coding sequence is TGTGCCAGCAGCCAAGCCGGGACTAGCGGCTTCTACGAGCAGTACTTC.